This is a list of T cell receptor beta chains from one sample in a study of cytomegalovirus exposure and HLA in healthy donors. Clones were read by immunoSEQ multiplex PCR, and TCRdb kept only the in-frame ones, dropping some. Of 85,000 to 100,000 clones listed, around three quarters are singletons. Source material: PBMCs. The origin of the receptors is a male donor in good health and CMV-seropositive. Each CDR3 is given with its conserved first and last residue. The D gene is left open where the match is weak. A clone size is listed for some rows: how often the clone was seen (once, few, many), or a class if it is expanded.

j_gene: TRBJ1-1
d_gene: .
abundance: .
v_gene: TRBV7-9
CDR3aa: CASRPWSRGIGDTEAFF
CDR3nt: TGTGCCAGTCGACCGTGGTCGAGAGGGATTGGGGACACTGAAGCTTTCTTT

j_gene: TRBJ1-6
d_gene: .
abundance: .
v_gene: TRBV9
CDR3aa: CASSVGEGAGSPLHF
CDR3nt: TGTGCCAGCAGCGTAGGCGAAGGGGCCGGGTCACCCCTCCACTTT

j_gene: TRBJ2-3
d_gene: TRBD1
abundance: .
v_gene: TRBV4-1
CDR3aa: CASSLGRQGGSTDTQYF
CDR3nt: TGCGCCAGCAGCCTGGGGAGACAGGGGGGAAGCACAGATACGCAGTATTTT

j_gene: TRBJ1-5
d_gene: .
abundance: .
v_gene: TRBV7-9
CDR3aa: CASSLHRKSTPYSNQPQHF
CDR3nt: TGTGCCAGCAGCTTACACAGAAAATCAACTCCTTATAGCAATCAGCCCCAGCATTTT

j_gene: TRBJ2-4
d_gene: .
abundance: .
v_gene: TRBV4-1
CDR3aa: CASSLLPGEGNIQYF
CDR3nt: TGCGCCAGCAGCCTCCTTCCCGGTGAGGGAAACATTCAGTACTTC

j_gene: TRBJ2-1
d_gene: .
abundance: .
v_gene: TRBV6-1
CDR3aa: CASSMTVTNEQFF
CDR3nt: TGTGCCAGCAGCATGACAGTAACTAATGAGCAGTTCTTC

j_gene: TRBJ1-1
d_gene: TRBD1
abundance: .
v_gene: TRBV19
CDR3aa: CASSIGAGGNTEAFF
CDR3nt: TGTGCCAGTAGTATAGGGGCAGGGGGGAACACTGAAGCTTTCTTT

j_gene: TRBJ2-5
d_gene: .
abundance: few
v_gene: TRBV6-5
CDR3aa: CASSLGVLQETQYF
CDR3nt: TGTGCCAGCTCCCTCGGGGTCCTCCAAGAGACCCAGTACTTC

j_gene: TRBJ2-3
d_gene: .
abundance: .
v_gene: TRBV5-6
CDR3aa: CAILTRQEDYTQYF
CDR3nt: TGTGCCATCCTAACCCGGCAAGAGGACTATACGCAGTATTTT

j_gene: TRBJ2-5
d_gene: TRBD2
abundance: .
v_gene: TRBV18
CDR3aa: CASSPTSGDYLQGQYF
CDR3nt: TGTGCCAGCTCACCTACTAGTGGGGACTACCTTCAGGGCCAGTACTTC

j_gene: TRBJ2-7
d_gene: .
abundance: .
v_gene: TRBV7-9
CDR3aa: CASSLALGSEQYF
CDR3nt: TGTGCCAGCAGCTTAGCGTTGGGGAGCGAGCAGTACTTC

j_gene: TRBJ2-1
d_gene: .
abundance: .
v_gene: TRBV30
CDR3aa: CAWNQQVVNEQFF
CDR3nt: TGTGCCTGGAATCAACAGGTGGTCAATGAGCAGTTCTTC

j_gene: TRBJ1-1
d_gene: .
abundance: .
v_gene: TRBV6-5
CDR3aa: CASRPHRATEAFF
CDR3nt: TGTGCCAGCAGACCCCACAGGGCCACTGAAGCTTTCTTT

j_gene: TRBJ1-4
d_gene: .
abundance: .
v_gene: TRBV5-4
CDR3aa: CACGNRKGGTNEKLFF
CDR3nt: TGTGCCTGCGGAAACCGGAAGGGAGGAACTAATGAAAAACTGTTTTTT

j_gene: TRBJ1-4
d_gene: .
abundance: .
v_gene: TRBV7-9
CDR3aa: CASRPGATNEKLFF
CDR3nt: TGTGCCAGCAGACCTGGAGCAACTAATGAAAAACTGTTTTTT

j_gene: TRBJ1-2
d_gene: TRBD1
abundance: .
v_gene: TRBV7-2
CDR3aa: CASSQGTGTNGYTF
CDR3nt: TGTGCCAGCAGCCAAGGGACAGGGACTAATGGCTACACCTTC

j_gene: TRBJ2-1
d_gene: .
abundance: once
v_gene: TRBV7-2
CDR3aa: CASSVAAAYNEQFF
CDR3nt: TGTGCCAGCAGCGTAGCTGCGGCCTACAATGAGCAGTTCTTC

j_gene: TRBJ1-2
d_gene: .
abundance: .
v_gene: TRBV18
CDR3aa: CASSPLPGFEGYTF
CDR3nt: TGTGCCAGCTCTCCCCTCCCAGGGTTTGAAGGCTACACCTTC

j_gene: TRBJ1-6
d_gene: .
abundance: .
v_gene: TRBV4-1
CDR3aa: CASSPSGTPYSPLHF
CDR3nt: TGCGCCAGCAGCCCCTCCGGGACACCTTATTCACCCCTCCACTTT

j_gene: TRBJ2-7
d_gene: TRBD1
abundance: .
v_gene: TRBV7-9
CDR3aa: CASSLGPGGDRGYEQYF
CDR3nt: TGTGCCAGCAGCTTAGGTCCGGGGGGGGACAGGGGTTACGAGCAGTACTTC

j_gene: TRBJ1-4
d_gene: .
abundance: .
v_gene: TRBV5-6
CDR3aa: CASSLRSAGEKLFF
CDR3nt: TGTGCCAGCAGCTTGAGAAGCGCCGGTGAAAAACTGTTTTTT

j_gene: TRBJ2-1
d_gene: .
abundance: .
v_gene: TRBV12-5
CDR3aa: CASGFVNEQFF
CDR3nt: TGTGCTAGTGGTTTCGTGAATGAGCAGTTCTTC

j_gene: TRBJ1-1
d_gene: .
abundance: .
v_gene: TRBV4-3
CDR3aa: CASSPRLRGLNTEAFF
CDR3nt: TGCGCCAGCAGTCCCCGTTTACGCGGGTTGAACACTGAAGCTTTCTTT

j_gene: TRBJ2-5
d_gene: .
abundance: .
v_gene: TRBV15
CDR3aa: CATSRDSLGNTETQYF
CDR3nt: TGTGCCACCAGCAGAGACTCACTCGGGAACACAGAGACCCAGTACTTC

j_gene: TRBJ2-7
d_gene: TRBD1
abundance: .
v_gene: TRBV15
CDR3aa: CAISREGASRVRSYEQYF
CDR3nt: TGTGCCATCAGCAGAGAGGGGGCCTCACGGGTGAGATCCTACGAGCAGTACTTC

j_gene: TRBJ2-7
d_gene: .
abundance: .
v_gene: TRBV7-8
CDR3aa: CASRQGGNSYEQYF
CDR3nt: TGTGCCAGCAGGCAGGGGGGAAACTCCTACGAGCAGTACTTC

j_gene: TRBJ2-3
d_gene: .
abundance: .
v_gene: TRBV5-1
CDR3aa: CASSGGGQPSTDTQYF
CDR3nt: TGCGCCAGCAGCGGGGGGGGGCAGCCTAGCACAGATACGCAGTATTTT

j_gene: TRBJ1-1
d_gene: .
abundance: .
v_gene: TRBV30
CDR3aa: CAWSLGDAEAFF
CDR3nt: TGTGCCTGGAGTTTAGGGGATGCTGAAGCTTTCTTT

j_gene: TRBJ2-2
d_gene: TRBD1
abundance: .
v_gene: TRBV4-2
CDR3aa: CASSQGQGAGELFF
CDR3nt: TGTGCCAGCAGCCAAGGACAGGGGGCCGGGGAGCTGTTTTTT

j_gene: TRBJ1-2
d_gene: .
abundance: .
v_gene: TRBV11-3
CDR3aa: CASSRDGTNGYTF
CDR3nt: TGTGCCAGCAGCCGGGACGGGACTAATGGCTACACCTTC

j_gene: TRBJ2-5
d_gene: .
abundance: few
v_gene: TRBV7-9
CDR3aa: CASSSRGPETQYF
CDR3nt: TGTGCCAGCAGCTCCCGAGGGCCGGAGACCCAGTACTTC

j_gene: TRBJ2-3
d_gene: TRBD2
abundance: .
v_gene: TRBV9
CDR3aa: CASSHQQSGGDTDTQYF
CDR3nt: TGTGCCAGCAGCCACCAGCAAAGCGGGGGGGACACAGATACGCAGTATTTT

j_gene: TRBJ1-6
d_gene: .
abundance: .
v_gene: TRBV19
CDR3aa: CASREAGDSPLHF
CDR3nt: TGTGCCAGTAGGGAAGCAGGGGATTCACCCCTCCACTTT